This T cell receptor beta chain came from a study of CD8 T cells in ankylosing spondylitis. Whole-study results and caveats: Prior literature has documented some motif variants in synovial fluid and blood from reactive arthritis. Disease-associated clones were CD8+ and fairly uncommon in peripheral blood. From matched ankylosing spondylitis synovial fluid, disease-linked clones were reportedly recovered at significantly enriched levels. Fewer than 10 highly homologous variants made up a TCR beta motif that seemed to typify ankylosing spondylitis blood.

MiXCR, run by TCRdb on the 5' RACE reads, gives a single entry per CDR3 protein. The repertoire includes roughly 700,000 distinct CDR3 sequences, 15% to 20% of them detected once, and about 19% sits in the top ten. This clonotype was observed a handful of times. The antigen remains unidentified. The sequence came from a male donor with ankylosing spondylitis. The sequencing input was blood, either unsorted or a sorted T cell fraction (not recorded which).

The CDR3 bases are TGTGCCAGCACTCCGACAGGTTACTCTGGAAACACCATATATTTT. This encodes CASTPTGYSGNTIYF. The chain employs TRBV6-1 and TRBJ1-3; a possible D gene is TRBD1 (6 bases). Trimming took off 7 bases at V and 0 bases at J, with 13 bases between the two ends. CDR1 MNHNS and CDR2 SASEGT come from the germline V gene. This CDR3 has 15 residues.